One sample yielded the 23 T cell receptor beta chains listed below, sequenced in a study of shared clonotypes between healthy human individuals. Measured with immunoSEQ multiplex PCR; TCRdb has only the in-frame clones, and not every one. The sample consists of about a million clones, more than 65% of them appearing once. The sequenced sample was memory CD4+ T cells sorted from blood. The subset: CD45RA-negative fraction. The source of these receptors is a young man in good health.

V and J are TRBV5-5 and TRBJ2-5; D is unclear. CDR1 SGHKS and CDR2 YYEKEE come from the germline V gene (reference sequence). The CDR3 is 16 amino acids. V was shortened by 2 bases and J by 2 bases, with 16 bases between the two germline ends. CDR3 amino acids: CASSFNARMEQETQYF. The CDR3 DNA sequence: TGTGCCAGCAGCTTTAATGCACGGATGGAGCAAGAGACCCAGTACTTC.

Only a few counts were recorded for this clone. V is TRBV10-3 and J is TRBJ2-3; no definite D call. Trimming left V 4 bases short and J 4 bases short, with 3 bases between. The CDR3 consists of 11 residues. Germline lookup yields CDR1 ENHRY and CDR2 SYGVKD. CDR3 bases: TGTGCCATCAGTGTGGCAGATACGCAGTATTTT. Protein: CAISVADTQYF.

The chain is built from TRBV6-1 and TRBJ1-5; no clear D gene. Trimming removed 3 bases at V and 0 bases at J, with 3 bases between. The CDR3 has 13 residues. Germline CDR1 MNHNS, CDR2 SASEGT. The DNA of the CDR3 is TGTGCCAGCAGTGACCGTAGCAATCAGCCCCAGCATTTT. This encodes CASSDRSNQPQHF.

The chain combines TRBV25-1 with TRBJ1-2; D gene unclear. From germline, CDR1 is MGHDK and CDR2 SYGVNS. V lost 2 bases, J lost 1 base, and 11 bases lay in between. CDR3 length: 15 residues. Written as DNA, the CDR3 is TGTGCCAGCAGTGAAGAGGGAACCTTTAACTATGGCTACACCTTC. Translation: CASSEEGTFNYGYTF.

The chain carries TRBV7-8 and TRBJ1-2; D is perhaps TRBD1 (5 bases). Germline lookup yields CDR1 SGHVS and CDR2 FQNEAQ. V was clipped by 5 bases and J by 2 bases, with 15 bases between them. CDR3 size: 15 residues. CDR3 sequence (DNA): TGTGCCAGCAGCCCCCGGGGCGGACTCAACTATGGCTACACCTTC. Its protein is CASSPRGGLNYGYTF.

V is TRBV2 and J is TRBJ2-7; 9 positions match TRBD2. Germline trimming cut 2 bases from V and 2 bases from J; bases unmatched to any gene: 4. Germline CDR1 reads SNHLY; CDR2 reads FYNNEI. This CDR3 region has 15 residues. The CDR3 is CASSEMSSGAYEQYF. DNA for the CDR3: TGTGCCAGCAGTGAAATGTCTAGCGGGGCCTACGAGCAGTACTTC.

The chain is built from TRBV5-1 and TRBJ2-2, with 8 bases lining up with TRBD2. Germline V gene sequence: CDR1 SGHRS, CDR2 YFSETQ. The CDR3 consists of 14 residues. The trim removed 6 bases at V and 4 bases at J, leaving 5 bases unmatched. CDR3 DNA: TGCGCCAGCACGGACGGGGGGGCCACCGGGGAGCTGTTTTTT. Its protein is CASTDGGATGELFF. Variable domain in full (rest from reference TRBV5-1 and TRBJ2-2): KAGVTQTPRYLIKTRGQQVTLSCSPISGHRSVSWYQQTPGQGLQFLFEYFSETQRNKGNFPGRFSGRQFSNSRSEMNVSTLELGDSALYLCASTDGGATGELFFGEGSRLTVL.

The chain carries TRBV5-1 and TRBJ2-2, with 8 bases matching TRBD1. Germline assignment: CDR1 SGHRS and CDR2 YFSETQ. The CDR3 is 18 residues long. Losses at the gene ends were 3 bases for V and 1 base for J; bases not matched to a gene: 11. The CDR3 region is CASSSGPYRGENTGELFF. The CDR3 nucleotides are TGCGCCAGCAGCTCAGGACCCTACAGGGGGGAGAACACCGGGGAGCTGTTTTTT.

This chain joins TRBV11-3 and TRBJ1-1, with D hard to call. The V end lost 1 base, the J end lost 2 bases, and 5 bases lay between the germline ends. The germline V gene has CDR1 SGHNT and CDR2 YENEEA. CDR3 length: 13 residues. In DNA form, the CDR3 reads TGTGCCAGCAGCTTAGTCAGCAACACTGAAGCTTTCTTT. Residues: CASSLVSNTEAFF.

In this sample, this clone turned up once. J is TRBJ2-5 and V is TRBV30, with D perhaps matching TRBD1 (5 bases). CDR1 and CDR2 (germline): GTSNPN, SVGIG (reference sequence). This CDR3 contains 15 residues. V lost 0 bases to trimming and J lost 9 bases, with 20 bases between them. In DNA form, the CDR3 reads TGTGCCTGGAGTGTACGCGGTTTTCTAGGGGTAGCCCAGTACTTC. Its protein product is CAWSVRGFLGVAQYF.

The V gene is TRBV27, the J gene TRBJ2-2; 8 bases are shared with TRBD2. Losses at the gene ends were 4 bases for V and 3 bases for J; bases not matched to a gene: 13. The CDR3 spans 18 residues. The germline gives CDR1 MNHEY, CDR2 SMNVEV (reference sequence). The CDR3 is CASSSRLGVAGHTGELFF. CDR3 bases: TGTGCCAGCAGTTCCCGGTTGGGGGTAGCGGGACACACCGGGGAGCTGTTTTTT.

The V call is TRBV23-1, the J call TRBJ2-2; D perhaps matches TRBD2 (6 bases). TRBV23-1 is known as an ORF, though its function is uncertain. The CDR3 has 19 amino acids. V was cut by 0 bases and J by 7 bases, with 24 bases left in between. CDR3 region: CASSQSGLISGFVDGELFF. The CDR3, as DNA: TGCGCCAGCAGTCAATCGGGCCTGATTAGCGGTTTTGTGGACGGGGAGCTGTTTTTT.

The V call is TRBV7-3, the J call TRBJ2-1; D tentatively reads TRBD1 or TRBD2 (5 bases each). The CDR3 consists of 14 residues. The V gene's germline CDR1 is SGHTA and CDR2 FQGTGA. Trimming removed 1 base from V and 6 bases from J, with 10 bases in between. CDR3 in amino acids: CASSLIPGPNEQFF. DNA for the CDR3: TGTGCCAGCAGCTTAATTCCGGGGCCCAATGAGCAGTTCTTC.

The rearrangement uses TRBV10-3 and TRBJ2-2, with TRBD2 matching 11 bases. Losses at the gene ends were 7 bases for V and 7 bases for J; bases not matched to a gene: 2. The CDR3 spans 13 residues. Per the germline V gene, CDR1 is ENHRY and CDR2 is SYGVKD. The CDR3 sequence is CAITLAGGGELFF. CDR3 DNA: TGTGCCATCACCCTAGCGGGAGGCGGGGAGCTGTTTTTT.

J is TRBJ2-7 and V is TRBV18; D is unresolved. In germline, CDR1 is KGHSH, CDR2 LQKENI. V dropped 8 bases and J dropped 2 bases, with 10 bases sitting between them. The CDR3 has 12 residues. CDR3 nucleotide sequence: TGTGCCAGCGCAGGCGATGCCTACGAGCAGTACTTC. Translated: CASAGDAYEQYF.

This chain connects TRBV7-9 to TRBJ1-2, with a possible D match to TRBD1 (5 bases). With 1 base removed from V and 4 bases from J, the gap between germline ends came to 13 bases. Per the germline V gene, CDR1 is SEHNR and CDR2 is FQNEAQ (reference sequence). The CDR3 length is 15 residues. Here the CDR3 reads CASSLDPGPSYGYTF. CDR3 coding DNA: TGTGCCAGCAGCTTAGATCCGGGACCGAGCTATGGCTACACCTTC.

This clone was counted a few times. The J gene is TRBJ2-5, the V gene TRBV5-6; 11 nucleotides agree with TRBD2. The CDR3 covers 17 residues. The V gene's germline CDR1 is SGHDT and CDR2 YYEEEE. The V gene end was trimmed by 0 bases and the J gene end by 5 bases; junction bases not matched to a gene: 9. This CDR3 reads CASSLALLAGGSETQYF. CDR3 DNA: TGTGCCAGCAGCTTGGCCTTGCTAGCGGGGGGCAGTGAGACCCAGTACTTC. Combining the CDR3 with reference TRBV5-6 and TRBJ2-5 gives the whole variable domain DAGVTQSPTHLIKTRGQQVTLRCSPKSGHDTVSWYQQALGQGPQFIFQYYEEEERQRGNFPDRFSGHQFPNYSSELNVNALLLGDSALYLCASSLALLAGGSETQYFGPGTRLLVL.

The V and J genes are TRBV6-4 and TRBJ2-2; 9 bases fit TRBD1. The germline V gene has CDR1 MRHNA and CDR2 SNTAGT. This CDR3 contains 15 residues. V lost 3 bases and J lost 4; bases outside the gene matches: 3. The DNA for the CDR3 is TGTGCCAGCAGTGAACAGGGGGCAGGCACCGGGGAGCTGTTTTTT. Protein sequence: CASSEQGAGTGELFF.

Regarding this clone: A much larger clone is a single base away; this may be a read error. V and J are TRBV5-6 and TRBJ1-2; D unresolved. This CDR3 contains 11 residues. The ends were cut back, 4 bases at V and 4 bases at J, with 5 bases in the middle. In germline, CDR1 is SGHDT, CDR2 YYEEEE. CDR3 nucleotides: TGTGCCAGCAGCGCGACCTATGGCTACACCTTC. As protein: CASSATYGYTF.

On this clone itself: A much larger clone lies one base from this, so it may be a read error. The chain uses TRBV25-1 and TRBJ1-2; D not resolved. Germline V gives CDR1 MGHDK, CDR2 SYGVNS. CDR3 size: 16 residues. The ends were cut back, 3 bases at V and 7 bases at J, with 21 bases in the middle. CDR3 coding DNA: TGTGCCAGCAGTGAGGGCCTGCAGGAGGCGAGGCGTGGCTACACCTTC. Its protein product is CASSEGLQEARRGYTF.

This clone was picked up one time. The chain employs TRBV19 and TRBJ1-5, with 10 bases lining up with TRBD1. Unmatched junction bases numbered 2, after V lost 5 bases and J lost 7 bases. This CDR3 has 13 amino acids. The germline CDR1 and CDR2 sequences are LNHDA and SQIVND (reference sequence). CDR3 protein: CASSDRGQQPQHF. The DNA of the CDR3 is TGTGCCAGTAGTGACAGGGGGCAGCAGCCCCAGCATTTT.

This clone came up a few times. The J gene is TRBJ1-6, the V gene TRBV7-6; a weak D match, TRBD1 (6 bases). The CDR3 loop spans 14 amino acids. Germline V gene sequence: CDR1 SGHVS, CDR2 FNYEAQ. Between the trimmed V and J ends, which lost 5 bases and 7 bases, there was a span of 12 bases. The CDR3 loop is CASSPGQYNSPLHF. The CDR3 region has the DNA TGTGCCAGCAGCCCAGGACAGTACAATTCACCCCTCCACTTT.

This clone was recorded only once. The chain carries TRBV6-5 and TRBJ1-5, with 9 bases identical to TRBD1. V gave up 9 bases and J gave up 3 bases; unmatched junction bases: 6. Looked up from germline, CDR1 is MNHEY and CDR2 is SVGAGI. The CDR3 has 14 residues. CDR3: CASAGTGINQPQHF. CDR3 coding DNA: TGTGCCAGTGCCGGGACAGGGATCAATCAGCCCCAGCATTTT.